This passage covers 21 T cell receptor beta chains from one sample sequenced in a study of memory CD4+ T cells and cytomegalovirus serostatus. Single viable CD3+CD4+CD8-CD45RO+ cells were sorted as the memory CD4+ T cells. Method: immunoSEQ multiplex PCR; TCRdb's copy keeps in-frame clones and lacks some. The sample has 25,000 to 30,000 clones; over 70% are singletons. Source material: memory CD4+ T cells from blood. These receptors were collected from an adult in good health and CMV-seronegative.

The chain employs TRBV18 and TRBJ2-7, with D uncertain. Trimming shortened V by 1 base and J by 6 bases, and 13 bases separated the two germline ends. CDR1 and CDR2 (germline): KGHSH, LQKENI. CDR3 size: 14 residues. The CDR3 reads CASSPLQTLGEQYF. The CDR3 DNA reads TGTGCCAGCTCACCACTACAGACACTGGGCGAGCAGTACTTC. The variable domain in full, completed from reference TRBV18 and TRBJ2-7, reads NAGVMQNPRHLVRRRGQEARLRCSPMKGHSHVYWYRQLPEEGLKFMVYLQKENIIDESGMPKERFSAEFPKEGPSILRIQQVVRGDSAAYFCASSPLQTLGEQYFGPGTRLTVT.

The chain is built from TRBV18 and TRBJ1-1; TRBD1 might be the D (6 bases). Germline-derived CDR1 and CDR2 are KGHSH and LQKENI. V lost 0 bases to trimming and J lost 0 bases, with 14 bases between them. The CDR3 extends over 17 amino acids. The CDR3 coding sequence is TGTGCCAGCTCACCACCGGGACAACGATTCATGAACACTGAAGCTTTCTTT. Amino acids: CASSPPGQRFMNTEAFF.

V gene TRBV5-4 combines with J gene TRBJ2-5; 8 positions agree with TRBD2. This CDR3 has 13 amino acids. CDR1 is SGHNT and CDR2 is YYREEE in the germline V gene (reference sequence). The junction had 0 bases not matched to a gene; V was cut back by 0 bases and J by 5 bases. The CDR3 DNA is TGTGCCAGCAGCTTGGGGACTAGCGAGACCCAGTACTTC. The encoded protein is CASSLGTSETQYF.

This clone was detected only once. This sequence joins TRBV7-2 and TRBJ1-1; no reliable D call. Trimming removed 3 bases at V and 1 base at J, with 9 bases between. CDR1 and CDR2 from the germline V gene are SGHTA and FQGNSA. The CDR3 length is 14 residues. The CDR3 reads CASSFRPPNTEAFF. CDR3 nucleotides: TGTGCCAGCAGCTTTCGGCCGCCGAACACTGAAGCTTTCTTT.

The chain joins TRBV29-1 to TRBJ1-1; 9 bases are a match to TRBD1. Trimming at V came to 3 bases and at J to 7 bases, leaving 3 bases not matched to a gene. This CDR3 region has 12 residues. CDR1 SQVTM and CDR2 ANQGSEA come from the germline V gene. CDR3 protein: CSVEGQGSEAFF. CDR3 sequence (DNA): TGCAGCGTTGAGGGACAGGGTAGTGAAGCTTTCTTT.

This clone was counted once. The chain carries TRBV7-2 and TRBJ2-1; 9 bases map to TRBD2. The CDR3 loop spans 14 amino acids. V trimming: 4 bases; J trimming: 5 bases; junction bases outside the gene matches: 3. Germline V gene sequence: CDR1 SGHTA, CDR2 FQGNSA. Written as DNA, the CDR3 is TGTGCCAGCAGCTCGGGACTAGCTCACAATGAGCAGTTCTTC. The encoded protein is CASSSGLAHNEQFF.

This clone was observed once. The chain joins TRBV7-2 to TRBJ2-5; no firm D call. V dropped 5 bases and J dropped 8 bases, with 12 bases sitting between them. The length of the CDR3 is 12 residues. Germline CDR1 reads SGHTA; CDR2 reads FQGNSA. DNA for the CDR3: TGTGCCAGCAGCGACATAAGAGAAACCCAGTACTTC. Translation gives CASSDIRETQYF.

The genes are TRBV28 and TRBJ2-1; 8 bases agree with TRBD2. In germline, CDR1 is MDHEN, CDR2 SYDVKM. J lost 15 bases, V lost 1 base, and 11 bases had no gene match. This CDR3 has 14 amino acids. CDR3: CASSLSLAGKGGFF. The CDR3 nucleotides are TGTGCCAGCAGTTTATCATTAGCGGGAAAGGGGGGGTTCTTC. Variable domain in full (rest from reference TRBV28 and TRBJ2-1): DVKVTQSSRYLVKRTGEKVFLECVQDMDHENMFWYRQDPGLGLRLIYFSYDVKMKEKGDIPEGYSVSREKKERFSLILESASTNQTSMYLCASSLSLAGKGGFFGPGTRLTVL.

The chain links TRBV5-6 to TRBJ2-3; 11 bases match TRBD1. The trim removed 3 bases at V and 4 bases at J, leaving 4 bases unmatched. The CDR3 has 15 residues. Germline-derived CDR1 and CDR2 are SGHDT and YYEEEE. The CDR3 nucleotides read TGTGCCAGCAGCTGGGGGACAGGGGGACCAGATACGCAGTATTTT. Encoded protein: CASSWGTGGPDTQYF.

The CDR3 DNA is TGTGCCAGCAGTTTAGGATGGGGAGCTAGCGGGAGTCCGGATACGCAGTATTTT. Translated: CASSLGWGASGSPDTQYF. V usage is TRBV28 and J usage is TRBJ2-3; the match to TRBD2 covers 10 bases. Trimming removed 2 bases from V and 6 bases from J; junction bases left unmatched: 14. CDR1 and CDR2 (germline): MDHEN, SYDVKM. This CDR3 contains 18 residues.

This chain uses TRBV5-6 with TRBJ1-2; no firm D call. The CDR3 is made up of 14 amino acids. Trimming pared 1 base from V and 8 bases from J, leaving 15 bases between. Germline-derived CDR1 and CDR2 are SGHDT and YYEEEE. The CDR3 DNA reads as TGTGCCAGCAGCTTGACGTACCTAACCCGGGGCTACACCTTC. Encoded protein: CASSLTYLTRGYTF. Full variable domain (remainder filled in from reference TRBV5-6 and TRBJ1-2): DAGVTQSPTHLIKTRGQQVTLRCSPKSGHDTVSWYQQALGQGPQFIFQYYEEEERQRGNFPDRFSGHQFPNYSSELNVNALLLGDSALYLCASSLTYLTRGYTFGSGTRLTVV.

The V gene is TRBV7-2, the J gene TRBJ1-1; a weak D match, TRBD1 (6 bases). Germline assignment: CDR1 SGHTA and CDR2 FQGNSA. The length of the CDR3 is 14 residues. V gave up 6 bases and J gave up 0 bases, with 11 bases separating them. The CDR3 sequence is CASSRTVMNTEAFF. The DNA for the CDR3 is TGTGCCAGCAGTAGGACAGTTATGAACACTGAAGCTTTCTTT.

V gene TRBV28 combines with J gene TRBJ2-7; 7 bases map to TRBD1. CDR1 is MDHEN and CDR2 is SYDVKM in the germline V gene. This CDR3 contains 16 residues. V was clipped by 5 bases and J by 2 bases; unmatched bases: 12. As DNA, the CDR3 is TGTGCCAGCAGTACGACTTTACAGGGGCTACCCTACGAGCAGTACTTC. Amino acids: CASSTTLQGLPYEQYF. The variable domain in full, with the rest retrieved from reference TRBV28 and TRBJ2-7, is DVKVTQSSRYLVKRTGEKVFLECVQDMDHENMFWYRQDPGLGLRLIYFSYDVKMKEKGDIPEGYSVSREKKERFSLILESASTNQTSMYLCASSTTLQGLPYEQYFGPGTRLTVT.

This chain uses TRBV11-2 with TRBJ2-7; 9 bases are shared with TRBD1. The CDR3 extends over 15 amino acids. Germline assignment: CDR1 SGHAT and CDR2 FQNNGV. V trimming: 5 bases; J trimming: 4 bases; junction bases outside the gene matches: 9. CDR3 DNA: TGTGCCAGCAGCGAAACCGGGACAGGGCCGTACGAGCAGTACTTC. Translated: CASSETGTGPYEQYF.

V gene TRBV7-2 combines with J gene TRBJ2-4, with TRBD2 matching over 14 bases. Germline V gene sequence: CDR1 SGHTA, CDR2 FQGNSA. The CDR3 is made up of 19 amino acids. Losses at the gene ends were 5 bases for V and 5 bases for J; bases not matched to a gene: 14. DNA of the CDR3: TGTGCCAGCAGCCTGGCTCCGGCGGGGACTAGCGGGAGTCAAAACATTCAGTACTTC. Protein sequence: CASSLAPAGTSGSQNIQYF.

The V gene is TRBV7-8, the J gene TRBJ2-3, with 7 bases that match TRBD2. The CDR3 contains 15 residues. In germline, CDR1 is SGHVS, CDR2 FQNEAQ. For the CDR3, the DNA is TGTGTTACACGCCCCTCGGGGGGTAGCACAGATACGCAGTATTTT. It yields the protein CVTRPSGGSTDTQYF.

This clone has just a few counts. V is TRBV30 and J is TRBJ1-1, with D unclear. V lost 0 bases and J 2 bases, leaving 10 bases between the germline ends. The CDR3 length is 14 residues. Germline lookup yields CDR1 GTSNPN and CDR2 SVGIG (reference sequence). CDR3 sequence: CAWSVRQSNTEAFF. The CDR3, as DNA: TGTGCCTGGAGTGTACGGCAGTCTAACACTGAAGCTTTCTTT.

This rearrangement joins TRBV5-6 to TRBJ1-5, with D perhaps matching TRBD1 (5 bases). This CDR3 is built from 12 residues. Germline CDR1 reads SGHDT; CDR2 reads YYEEEE. The germline V and J ends were trimmed by 6 bases and 6 bases, with 10 bases remaining between them. The CDR3 DNA follows: TGTGCCAGCAAACGTCAGGGTCAGCCCCAGCATTTT. Translating it yields CASKRQGQPQHF.

This clone was counted between two and nine times. The V and J genes are TRBV18 and TRBJ1-2; D gene uncertain. This CDR3 has 14 amino acids. V lost 6 bases to trimming and J lost 7 bases, with 18 bases between them. Germline V gene sequence: CDR1 KGHSH, CDR2 LQKENI. Here the CDR3 DNA reads TGTGCCAGCTCGACCGGGGAATGGTCCTTTGGCTACACCTTC. Residues: CASSTGEWSFGYTF.

The chain uses TRBV7-8 and TRBJ2-3; TRBD1 or TRBD2 may be the D gene (5 bases each). This CDR3 contains 16 residues. The germline V and J ends were trimmed by 5 bases and 4 bases, with 19 bases remaining between them. Germline lookup yields CDR1 SGHVS and CDR2 FQNEAQ. CDR3 amino acids: CASSAAGTLSADTQYF. CDR3 nucleotide sequence: TGTGCCAGCAGCGCCGCCGGGACCTTAAGCGCAGATACGCAGTATTTT.

The chain joins TRBV6-6 to TRBJ1-1, with D hard to call. V lost 5 bases, J lost 0 bases, and 13 bases lay in between. The CDR3 spans 15 residues. The germline gives CDR1 MNHNY, CDR2 SVGAGI (reference sequence). The CDR3: CASSPEQILNTEAFF. The CDR3 DNA reads TGTGCCAGCAGTCCCGAACAGATTTTGAACACTGAAGCTTTCTTT.